This T cell receptor beta chain is from a study of OX40 agonist ivuxolimab in advanced cancers. Repertoires were generated with immunoSEQ multiplex PCR, while TCRdb's copy carries only in-frame clones and drops some. The sample records some 10,000 clones, 75% to 85% being singletons. Overall study findings and caveats: By week 6 at 0.1 to 3.0 mg/kg, blood CD4+ and CD8+ T cells had expanded clonally.

CDR3 length: 17 residues. The V gene end was trimmed by 1 base and the J gene end by 6 bases; junction bases not matched to a gene: 6. The germline V gene encodes CDR1 SGHVS and CDR2 FQNEAQ. Turning to this clone: Its antigen is still unknown.

The chain joins TRBV7-8 to TRBJ2-2; 12 bases fit TRBD2. This clonotype was obtained from an adult with an advanced solid tumor such as melanoma, head and neck, liver or kidney cancer. The starting material was CD4+ or CD8+ T cells sorted from blood, obtained in a trial of the OX40 agonist ivuxolimab. DNA of the CDR3: TGTGCCAGCAGCTTAGTGCTAGCGGGAGGGCCGGCCGGGGAGCTGTTTTTT. Translating it yields CASSLVLAGGPAGELFF.